Shown below are 23 T cell receptor beta chains from a single sample sequenced in a study of cytomegalovirus exposure and HLA in healthy donors. PCR used 60 Vbeta primers and 13 Jbeta primers. Produced via immunoSEQ multiplex PCR; TCRdb's table is partial and in-frame only. The sample data list roughly 77,000 clones. Sequencing was carried out using PBMCs. The source is a female donor in good health and CMV-seropositive.

The chain recombines TRBV7-9 with TRBJ2-7; D uncertain. The V gene's germline CDR1 is SEHNR and CDR2 FQNEAQ (reference sequence). V lost 5 bases and J 0 bases, leaving 8 bases between the germline ends. CDR3 length: 13 residues. DNA of the CDR3: TGTGCCAGCAGCCGCTCGGGCTCCTACGAGCAGTACTTC. Its protein product is CASSRSGSYEQYF.

J is TRBJ1-2 and V is TRBV7-9; D is uncertain. Germline-derived CDR1 and CDR2 are SEHNR and FQNEAQ (reference sequence). The CDR3 runs 10 residues. The V end lost 5 bases, the J end lost 8 bases, and 6 bases lay between the germline ends. CDR3 bases: TGTGCCAGCAGCGTCGAGGGCTACACCTTC. Its protein product is CASSVEGYTF.

The chain couples TRBV18 to TRBJ2-2; D is unresolved. V dropped 3 bases and J dropped 5 bases, with 13 bases sitting between them. Germline CDR1 KGHSH, CDR2 LQKENI. This CDR3 spans 15 amino acids. The CDR3 reads CASSPQSQVTGELFF. The DNA for the CDR3 is TGTGCCAGCTCACCCCAATCTCAGGTGACCGGGGAGCTGTTTTTT.

The chain links TRBV5-1 to TRBJ1-1, with D possibly TRBD1 on 6 matching bases. This CDR3 is built from 15 residues. Trimming took 4 bases from V and 0 from J, leaving 13 bases between them. The germline CDR1 and CDR2 sequences are SGHRS and YFSETQ. The CDR3 reads CASSGDTGVNTEAFF. The DNA for the CDR3 is TGCGCCAGCAGCGGGGACACCGGGGTGAACACTGAAGCTTTCTTT.

This chain joins TRBV6-6 and TRBJ2-2, with 7 bases that match TRBD2. The CDR3 extends over 16 amino acids. Germline V gene data show CDR1 as MNHNY and CDR2 as SVGAGI (reference sequence). Unmatched junction bases numbered 11, after V lost 7 bases and J lost 3 bases. CDR3: CASKRAGTTDTGELFF. The CDR3 DNA is TGTGCCAGCAAGAGGGCCGGGACTACCGACACCGGGGAGCTGTTTTTT.

The V call is TRBV10-3, the J call TRBJ1-1; D unclear. The V end was cut by 0 bases, the J end by 0 bases, with 5 bases between. The germline V gene has CDR1 ENHRY and CDR2 SYGVKD. The length of the CDR3 is 14 residues. The CDR3 DNA is TGTGCCATCAGTGAGTCAGGAGTGAACACTGAAGCTTTCTTT. Protein: CAISESGVNTEAFF.

This rearrangement joins TRBV28 to TRBJ2-7; D gene ambiguous. Germline V gene sequence: CDR1 MDHEN, CDR2 SYDVKM. Trimming took 6 bases from V and 5 from J, leaving 14 bases between them. This CDR3 comprises 13 residues. Here the CDR3 reads CASSRSAIDEQYF. The CDR3 DNA reads TGTGCCAGCAGCCGATCCGCGATCGACGAGCAGTACTTC.

The rearrangement joins TRBV5-6 to TRBJ2-7; D might be TRBD1 (6 bases). Per germline, CDR1 SGHDT and CDR2 YYEEEE. The CDR3 is made up of 14 amino acids. The V gene lost 1 base and the J gene lost 3 bases, with 11 bases spanning the gap. The CDR3 here is CASSLQGLGYEQYF. The CDR3 DNA follows: TGTGCCAGCAGCTTGCAGGGGCTAGGCTACGAGCAGTACTTC.

This chain joins TRBV19 and TRBJ2-7; 7 bases fit TRBD1. Trimming removed 4 bases from V and 2 bases from J; junction bases left unmatched: 14. From germline, CDR1 is LNHDA and CDR2 SQIVND (reference sequence). The CDR3 has 17 residues. In nucleotides, the CDR3 is TGTGCCAGTAGTAGCCTCCCACAGGGGTTATTGCCCTACGAGCAGTACTTC. Its translation: CASSSLPQGLLPYEQYF.

The V and J genes are TRBV28 and TRBJ2-3, with 7 bases fitting TRBD1. The germline V gene encodes CDR1 MDHEN and CDR2 SYDVKM. The CDR3 sequence is 15 residues long. With 5 bases clipped from V and 4 bases from J, the junction kept 9 bases outside the gene matches. CDR3 loop: CASSLGTAPPDTQYF. CDR3 sequence (DNA): TGTGCCAGCAGTCTTGGGACAGCGCCCCCAGATACGCAGTATTTT.

Here the CDR3 DNA reads TGTGCCAGCTCAATGGACAGGGGATCCTACGAGCAGTACTTC. It translates to CASSMDRGSYEQYF. The chain uses TRBV18 and TRBJ2-7; TRBD1 matches at 9 bases. The CDR3 covers 14 residues. With V trimmed by 5 bases and J by 1 base, 3 bases remained unmatched. Germline V gene data show CDR1 as KGHSH and CDR2 as LQKENI.

CDR3 residues: CASSSSGIGRGLSGANVLTF. The CDR3 DNA reads TGTGCCAGCAGCTCCAGTGGTATTGGCAGGGGGCTCTCTGGGGCCAACGTCCTGACTTTC. V gene TRBV11-3 combines with J gene TRBJ2-6; 8 bases agree with TRBD1. Germline CDR1 reads SGHNT; CDR2 reads YENEEA. V lost 4 bases, J lost 0 bases, and 14 bases stayed unmatched. The CDR3 has 20 residues.

The J gene is TRBJ1-2, the V gene TRBV7-8; D is undetermined. In germline, CDR1 is SGHVS, CDR2 FQNEAQ. V was shortened by 3 bases and J by 2 bases, with 10 bases between the two germline ends. The CDR3 has 14 residues. In DNA, the CDR3 is TGTGCCAGCAGCTTGGGCCCCCGGAACTATGGCTACACCTTC. Translated: CASSLGPRNYGYTF.

The CDR3 DNA reads TGCGCCAGCAGCCAAGATGGCACCTATGGCTACACCTTC. Translation: CASSQDGTYGYTF. The chain has TRBV4-3 and TRBJ1-2; D remains unclear. There are 13 residues in the CDR3. The germline gives CDR1 LGHNA, CDR2 YSLEER. V lost 0 bases and J lost 4, with 6 bases in between.

The rearrangement joins TRBV6-6 to TRBJ2-3, with 7 bases lining up with TRBD2. With 7 bases clipped from V and 0 bases from J, the junction kept 4 bases outside the gene matches. Germline loops: CDR1 MNHNY, CDR2 SVGAGI (reference sequence). This CDR3 is built from 14 residues. The CDR3 loop reads CASNWGGSTDTQYF. In DNA form, the CDR3 reads TGTGCCAGCAACTGGGGGGGAAGCACAGATACGCAGTATTTT.

This chain connects TRBV6-5 to TRBJ1-1; 9 nucleotides line up with TRBD1. The CDR3 is 13 residues long. V lost 5 bases to trimming and J lost 4 bases; unmatched junction nucleotides: 2. Germline lookup yields CDR1 MNHEY and CDR2 SVGAGI. CDR3 loop: CASSLQGATEAFF. The CDR3 nucleotides read TGTGCCAGCAGTCTACAGGGGGCCACTGAAGCTTTCTTT.

The chain combines TRBV5-1 with TRBJ2-7, with D maybe TRBD1 (5 bases). The germline CDR1 and CDR2 sequences are SGHRS and YFSETQ. The CDR3 is made up of 13 amino acids. The V and J ends lost 4 bases and 3 bases respectively, with 11 bases between them. In DNA, the CDR3 is TGCGCCAGCAGCGGGGCGCCGGGCTACGAGCAGTACTTC. The encoded protein is CASSGAPGYEQYF.

The J gene is TRBJ1-5, the V gene TRBV19; D not resolved. The CDR3 loop spans 12 amino acids. The V end lost 7 bases, the J end lost 9 bases, and 13 bases lay between the germline ends. CDR1 is LNHDA and CDR2 is SQIVND in the germline V gene (reference sequence). CDR3 in DNA: TGTGCCAGTACCAACCCTGGAGGGCCCCAGCATTTT. This encodes CASTNPGGPQHF.

The chain joins TRBV19 to TRBJ2-5; 12 positions match TRBD2. Germline CDR1 reads LNHDA; CDR2 reads SQIVND (reference sequence). J was trimmed by 5 bases and V by 3 bases; bases with no gene match: 4. The CDR3 has 15 residues. The CDR3 sequence is CASSMTSGSMETQYF. The CDR3 DNA reads TGTGCCAGTAGTATGACTAGCGGGAGTATGGAGACCCAGTACTTC.

The chain uses TRBV7-3 and TRBJ2-5; the D gene is possibly TRBD2 (6 bases). Germline lookup yields CDR1 SGHTA and CDR2 FQGTGA. The CDR3 loop spans 15 amino acids. V lost 2 bases to trimming and J lost 4 bases, with 14 bases between them. CDR3 protein: CASSLGSGVRETQYF. CDR3 in DNA: TGTGCCAGCAGCTTAGGTTCGGGGGTGAGAGAGACCCAGTACTTC.

The chain links TRBV18 to TRBJ2-4, with 7 bases that match TRBD1. After removal of 2 bases from V and 5 bases from J, the junction contained 0 bases not matched to a gene. Germline V lookup: CDR1 KGHSH, CDR2 LQKENI. The CDR3 is made up of 13 amino acids. CDR3 in amino acids: CASSPGTENIQYF. The CDR3 DNA reads as TGTGCCAGCTCACCAGGGACAGAAAACATTCAGTACTTC.

The chain carries TRBV28 and TRBJ1-5; no clear D gene. V was trimmed by 5 bases and J by 0 bases, leaving 14 bases between them. The length of the CDR3 is 16 residues. In germline, CDR1 is MDHEN, CDR2 SYDVKM. The CDR3 DNA reads TGTGCCAGCAGTAAGTTGAGCATTCGTAGCAATCAGCCCCAGCATTTT. This gives the protein CASSKLSIRSNQPQHF.

The chain employs TRBV29-1 and TRBJ2-1, with D possibly being TRBD2 (6 bases). Germline assignment: CDR1 SQVTM and CDR2 ANQGSEA. This CDR3 contains 14 residues. V was shortened by 1 base and J by 7 bases, with 14 bases between the two germline ends. CDR3 sequence (DNA): TGCAGCGTTGAAGTCGGTAGGGGAGGTAATGAGCAGTTCTTC. It is translated as CSVEVGRGGNEQFF.